This T cell receptor (beta chain) was recovered during a study of regulatory T cells in long-lasting Graves disease. Broader study findings: Persistent Graves' patients had lower TCR diversity than newly diagnosed ones.

Arm-PCR with iRepertoire HTBI primers amplified the CDR3 regions for these TCR beta libraries. TCRdb analysed the multiplex PCR reads with MiXCR anew, one entry per CDR3 protein. The data show around 450,000 distinct CDR3 sequences, around a fifth seen once. Specified time point: persistent/refractory GD, antithyroid drugs over 5 years with positive TRAb. The TCR library was made from RNA extracted from PBMCs. About this clonotype: Its target is unknown. An end of the junction does not agree with germline; a read error may underlie this.

This CDR3 is 15 amino acids long. The source is a female donor with Graves disease. The chain joins TRBV12-3 or TRBV12-4 to TRBJ2-7, with D perhaps TRBD2 (5 bases). Here the sequenced sample was peripheral blood mononuclear cells (PBMCs), taken when the disease was refractory, from a patient treated with antithyroid drugs. The CDR3 DNA reads TGTGTCAGCACCTCCGGGGTAATGGTTTCCTACGAGCAGTACTTC. As protein: CVSTSGVMVSYEQYF.